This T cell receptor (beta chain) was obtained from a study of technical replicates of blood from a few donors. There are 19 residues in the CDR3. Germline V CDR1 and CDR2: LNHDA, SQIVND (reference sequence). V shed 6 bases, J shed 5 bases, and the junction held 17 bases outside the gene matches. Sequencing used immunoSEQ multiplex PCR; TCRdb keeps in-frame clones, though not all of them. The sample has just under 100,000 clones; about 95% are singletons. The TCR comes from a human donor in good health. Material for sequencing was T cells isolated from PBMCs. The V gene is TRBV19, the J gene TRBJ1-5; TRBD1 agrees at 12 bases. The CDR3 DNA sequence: TGTGCCAGTAGATATTCGGGACAGGGGGCGAACAGTTGGTATCAGCCCCAGCATTTT. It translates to CASRYSGQGANSWYQPQHF.